These 26 T cell receptor beta chains were all obtained from the same sample, sequenced in a study of identical twins. TCRdb re-derived calls from the 5' RACE reads in MiXCR, one entry per CDR3 protein. The sample carries approximately 700,000 distinct CDR3 sequences, 5.5% to 6.5% recorded once. Sequencing input: naive T cells sorted from blood. These receptors all stem from a man between 18 and 35 years old in good health.

This clonotype was seen ten or more times. The V gene is TRBV27, the J gene TRBJ1-6; 7 bases fit TRBD1. The CDR3 contains 16 residues. Unmatched junction bases numbered 7, after V lost 2 bases and J lost 6 bases. Germline CDR1 MNHEY, CDR2 SMNVEV (reference sequence). CDR3 nucleotide sequence: TGTGCCAGCAGTTTAGGCCCCGGGACAGCTAATTCACCCCTCCACTTT. This gives the protein CASSLGPGTANSPLHF.

This clonotype showed up just a few times. This chain links TRBV3-1 with TRBJ2-6; D is ambiguous. Germline CDR1 LGHDT, CDR2 YNNKEL (reference sequence). The CDR3 is made up of 15 amino acids. V lost 1 base and J lost 0, with 4 bases in between. Here the CDR3 DNA reads TGTGCCAGCAGCCAAGGGAACTCTGGGGCCAACGTCCTGACTTTC. Its protein is CASSQGNSGANVLTF. Variable domain in full (rest from reference TRBV3-1 and TRBJ2-6): DTAVSQTPKYLVTQMGNDKSIKCEQNLGHDTMYWYKQDSKKFLKIMFSYNNKELIINETVPNRFSPKSPDKAHLNLHINSLELGDSAVYFCASSQGNSGANVLTFGAGSRLTVL.

The genes are TRBV19 and TRBJ1-1; 7 nucleotides align to TRBD1. V lost 2 bases and J lost 0; bases outside the gene matches: 3. The CDR3 extends over 15 amino acids. CDR1 and CDR2 (germline): LNHDA, SQIVND (reference sequence). CDR3 sequence reads: CASSIKGGMNTEAFF. The CDR3 nucleotides are TGTGCCAGTAGTATAAAAGGGGGCATGAACACTGAAGCTTTCTTT.

At least ten counts were recorded for this clonotype. The chain joins TRBV6-1 to TRBJ1-4, with D maybe TRBD1 (5 bases). CDR1 is MNHNS and CDR2 is SASEGT in the germline V gene. The CDR3 sequence is 16 residues long. Between the trimmed V and J ends, which lost 6 bases and 0 bases, there was a span of 14 bases. The CDR3: CASSPLGGATNEKLFF. CDR3 sequence (DNA): TGTGCCAGCAGCCCCCTGGGGGGGGCAACTAATGAAAAACTGTTTTTT.

This clonotype was counted many times. The chain carries TRBV10-3 and TRBJ1-2; D perhaps matches TRBD1 (5 bases). Trimming left V 10 bases short and J 6 bases short, with 18 bases between. CDR3 length equals 13 residues. CDR1 and CDR2 (germline): ENHRY, SYGVKD. CDR3 sequence: CATLDSLGDGYTF. The CDR3, as DNA: TGTGCCACACTCGACAGTCTAGGGGATGGCTACACCTTC.

This clonotype was counted between two and nine times. This sequence joins TRBV24-1 and TRBJ1-5; 7 nucleotides match TRBD1. Germline CDR1 and CDR2: KGHDR and SFDVKD. The CDR3 contains 16 residues. Trimming cost V 2 bases and J 1 base; bases outside gene matches: 4. Written as DNA, the CDR3 is TGTGCCACCAGTGATTCTGGCAGGGGGAGCAATCAGCCCCAGCATTTT. As protein: CATSDSGRGSNQPQHF.

The chain links TRBV12-3 or TRBV12-4 to TRBJ2-2; 7 bases align to TRBD2. V was clipped by 3 bases and J by 6 bases; unmatched bases: 13. The CDR3 contains 17 residues. As DNA, the CDR3 is TGTGCCAGCAGTTTGGGGCTGGGGAGGGAGGACGCCGGGGAGCTGTTTTTT. Translating gives CASSLGLGREDAGELFF.

This clonotype was detected ten times or more. This chain uses TRBV27 with TRBJ2-3, with D possibly TRBD2 on 6 matching bases. The CDR3 is made up of 17 amino acids. CDR1 is MNHEY, CDR2 SMNVEV, per germline (reference sequence). Trimming removed 5 bases from V and 2 bases from J, with 20 bases in between. DNA of the CDR3: TGTGCCAGCAGTCCCCATGTCGGGAGTTTGGACACAGATACGCAGTATTTT. This translates into CASSPHVGSLDTDTQYF.

This clonotype was seen only a few times. The V and J genes are TRBV10-3 and TRBJ2-1, with 13 bases that match TRBD2. The CDR3 sequence is 15 residues long. Looked up from germline, CDR1 is ENHRY and CDR2 is SYGVKD. V was clipped by 8 bases and J by 9 bases; unmatched bases: 10. The CDR3 sequence: CAIGPLAGGSAEQFF. In DNA, the CDR3 is TGTGCCATCGGGCCACTAGCGGGAGGGTCGGCTGAGCAGTTCTTC.

The chain employs TRBV29-1 and TRBJ2-4; D may match TRBD1 or TRBD2 (5 bases each). Germline V gene lookup returns CDR1 SQVTM and CDR2 ANQGSEA. The CDR3 contains 14 residues. Trimming removed 1 base from V and 8 bases from J, with 15 bases in between. This CDR3 reads CSVEVRGKFDIQYF. The CDR3 DNA is TGCAGCGTTGAAGTTCGGGGCAAGTTTGACATTCAGTACTTC. The variable domain in full, completed from reference TRBV29-1 and TRBJ2-4, reads SAVISQKPSRDICQRGTSLTIQCQVDSQVTMMFWYRQQPGQSLTLIATANQGSEATYESGFVIDKFPISRPNLTFSTLTVSNMSPEDSSIYLCSVEVRGKFDIQYFGAGTRLSVL.

This sequence joins TRBV4-3 and TRBJ2-7; 7 bases map to TRBD2. CDR1 and CDR2 from the germline V gene are LGHNA and YSLEER. This CDR3 region has 13 residues. The V and J ends lost 5 bases and 5 bases, in that order; junction bases with no gene match: 6. CDR3 amino acids: CASSARGDHEQYF. The CDR3 DNA reads TGCGCCAGCAGCGCACGGGGGGACCACGAGCAGTACTTC.

This clonotype was found many times. This rearrangement joins TRBV6-1 to TRBJ1-3, with TRBD1 as a possible D gene (5 bases). The germline CDR1 and CDR2 sequences are MNHNS and SASEGT. The CDR3 covers 16 residues. Trimming left V 6 bases short and J 5 bases short, with 20 bases between. CDR3 bases: TGTGCCAGCAGCCCCGGACACCGACGGGCCCGAAACACCATATATTTT. Translating it yields CASSPGHRRARNTIYF.

This clonotype was observed at least ten times. The rearrangement uses TRBV29-1 and TRBJ1-2; D is unresolved. CDR1 SQVTM and CDR2 ANQGSEA come from the germline V gene. The CDR3 loop spans 11 amino acids. With 6 bases removed from V and 8 bases from J, the gap between germline ends came to 13 bases. The CDR3 nucleotides read TGCAGCGTAGACCTAGAGACGGGCTACACCTTC. Translation gives CSVDLETGYTF.

Many counts were recorded for this clonotype. The chain is built from TRBV29-1 and TRBJ1-1; maybe TRBD1 (5 bases). CDR3 size: 13 residues. Germline V CDR1 and CDR2: SQVTM, ANQGSEA. The V gene lost 6 bases and the J gene lost 1 base, with 12 bases spanning the gap. The CDR3 loop reads CSVDLTGNTEAFF. DNA of the CDR3: TGCAGCGTCGACCTCACAGGGAACACTGAAGCTTTCTTT.

This clonotype has ten or more counts. The chain uses TRBV12-2 and TRBJ2-2; TRBD1 is the table's D call and was not checked against the DNA. TRBV12-2 is termed a pseudogene. This CDR3 is 16 amino acids long. CDR3 residues: CASRLNRGRNTGELFF. In nucleotides, the CDR3 is TGTGCAAGTCGCTTAAACCGGGGACGTAACACCGGGGAGCTGTTTTTT.

This clonotype was counted ten times or more. The chain is built from TRBV5-6 and TRBJ2-3, with TRBD1 as a possible D gene (6 bases). Germline CDR1 and CDR2: SGHDT and YYEEEE. The CDR3 runs to 15 residues. The ends were cut back, 0 bases at V and 1 base at J, with 9 bases in the middle. CDR3 nucleotide sequence: TGTGCCAGCAGCTTGGATCAGGGGCGCACAGATACGCAGTATTTT. This encodes CASSLDQGRTDTQYF.

In this sample, this clonotype turned up many times. V usage is TRBV9 and J usage is TRBJ2-3; no clear D. V dropped 1 base and J dropped 3 bases, with 9 bases sitting between them. Germline assignment: CDR1 SGDLS and CDR2 YYNGEE. The CDR3 totals 14 residues. The CDR3 protein is CASSVLVETDTQYF. In DNA form, the CDR3 reads TGTGCCAGCAGCGTACTCGTCGAGACAGATACGCAGTATTTT.

The sample holds many counts of this clonotype. The chain couples TRBV20-1 to TRBJ2-1; possible D gene TRBD2, 5 bases. CDR1 and CDR2 from the germline V gene are DFQATT and SNEGSKA (reference sequence). The CDR3 length is 15 residues. Trimming stripped 5 bases from V and 0 bases from J, with 14 bases between. CDR3 nucleotides: TGCAGTGCTGACAAAGCGGTGAGCTCCTACAATGAGCAGTTCTTC. This sequence encodes CSADKAVSSYNEQFF.

This clonotype was picked up many times. The chain links TRBV4-1 to TRBJ2-1; 7 bases fit TRBD1. CDR1 is MGHRA and CDR2 is YSYEKL in the germline V gene. CDR3 size: 17 residues. Germline trimming cut 5 bases from V and 4 bases from J; bases unmatched to any gene: 14. The CDR3 loop is CASSYRIQSGQYNEQFF. The CDR3 DNA reads TGCGCCAGCAGCTACCGGATTCAGTCGGGACAGTACAATGAGCAGTTCTTC.

The chain carries TRBV7-3 and TRBJ2-1; TRBD1 aligns across 9 bases. The trim removed 5 bases at V and 8 bases at J, leaving 7 bases unmatched. Germline loops: CDR1 SGHTA, CDR2 FQGTGA. This CDR3 is 14 amino acids long. In DNA, the CDR3 is TGTGCCAGCAGCGCCGGGACAGGGATCCATGAGCAGTTCTTC. As protein: CASSAGTGIHEQFF.

This clonotype was seen many times. The J gene is TRBJ2-5, the V gene TRBV13, with a tentative D call TRBD1 (6 bases). This CDR3 comprises 13 residues. With 5 bases removed from V and 2 bases from J, the gap between germline ends came to 9 bases. The V gene's germline CDR1 is PRHDT and CDR2 FYEKMQ (reference sequence). Here the CDR3 reads CASSRQEQETQYF. The DNA for the CDR3 is TGTGCCAGCAGCCGACAGGAGCAAGAGACCCAGTACTTC.

This clonotype was recorded a few times. The V gene is TRBV7-9, the J gene TRBJ2-7; D not resolved. The germline V gene has CDR1 SEHNR and CDR2 FQNEAQ (reference sequence). CDR3 size: 11 residues. Trimming removed 4 bases at V and 6 bases at J, with 7 bases between. For the CDR3, the DNA is TGTGCCAGCAGCTCCTCCCGCGAGCAGTACTTC. This sequence encodes CASSSSREQYF.

This clonotype was observed at least ten times. The chain combines TRBV20-1 with TRBJ2-1; D ambiguous. CDR3 length: 15 residues. The V and J ends lost 4 bases and 4 bases respectively, with 17 bases between them. Germline CDR1 and CDR2: DFQATT and SNEGSKA (reference sequence). CDR3 loop: CSAKEILLAYNEQFF. CDR3 DNA: TGCAGTGCTAAGGAGATCCTTCTGGCTTACAATGAGCAGTTCTTC.

The sample holds a few counts of this clonotype. The J gene is TRBJ2-1, the V gene TRBV15, with 8 bases identical to TRBD2. In germline, CDR1 is LNHNV, CDR2 YYDKDF (reference sequence). This CDR3 contains 16 residues. V dropped 1 base and J dropped 9; count of bases not matched to a gene: 11. CDR3 sequence reads: CATSRVEAGGLGEQFF. CDR3 sequence (DNA): TGTGCCACCAGCAGAGTTGAGGCGGGAGGATTAGGTGAGCAGTTCTTC. The full variable domain, its missing parts supplied by reference TRBV15 and TRBJ2-1, is DAMVIQNPRYQVTQFGKPVTLSCSQTLNHNVMYWYQQKSSQAPKLLFHYYDKDFNNEADTPDNFQSRRPNTSFCFLDIRSPGLGDTAMYLCATSRVEAGGLGEQFFGPGTRLTVL.

This clonotype has at least ten counts. V usage is TRBV20-1 and J usage is TRBJ2-4; weak D call: TRBD1 (6 bases). Germline V gives CDR1 DFQATT, CDR2 SNEGSKA (reference sequence). V shed 6 bases and J shed 1 base, with 10 bases lying between them. This CDR3 is 13 amino acids long. The CDR3 DNA reads TGCAGTGCAAAAAGGGGGGCCAAAAACATTCAGTACTTC. It codes for CSAKRGAKNIQYF.

At least ten counts were recorded for this clonotype. The CDR3 DNA follows: TGTGCCACCAGCAGAGCCGTGGGTCACGCGAACACCGGGGAGCTGTTTTTT. Translated, it gives CATSRAVGHANTGELFF. V gene TRBV15 combines with J gene TRBJ2-2; D is undetermined. The CDR3 loop spans 17 amino acids. Trimming stripped 1 base from V and 0 bases from J, with 12 bases between. Germline CDR1 LNHNV, CDR2 YYDKDF (reference sequence).